One and the same sample provided the 23 T cell receptor beta chains below, sequenced in a study of regulatory T cells in long-lasting Graves disease. Arm-PCR of CDR3 regions and iRepertoire HTBI primers were the basis on which TCR beta libraries were built. TCRdb re-called the multiplex PCR reads with MiXCR, one entry per CDR3 protein. In the table there are about 540,000 distinct CDR3 sequences, roughly 13% of which are singletons. Time point noted: newly diagnosed GD, antithyroid drugs for less than 3 months. From PBMCs, RNA was extracted and then used to make the TCR library. A further study also used this sample, focusing on T cells in Graves' hyperthyroidism and ophthalmopathy.

The sequencing used peripheral blood mononuclear cells (PBMCs), collected at new diagnosis, from a patient treated with antithyroid drugs. Source of these receptors: a man aged 25 to 40 with Graves disease.

The table lists this clonotype with a few counts. The CDR3 nucleotides are TGCAGCGTTGAAGATCCTAGGATAGGCTACACCTTC. This codes for CSVEDPRIGYTF. This chain links TRBV29-1 with TRBJ1-2; no firm D call. Trimming took 0 bases from V and 8 from J, leaving 10 bases between them. The CDR3 loop spans 12 amino acids. The V gene's germline CDR1 is SQVTM and CDR2 ANQGSEA. The full variable domain, completed using reference TRBV29-1 and TRBJ1-2, is SAVISQKPSRDICQRGTSLTIQCQVDSQVTMMFWYRQQPGQSLTLIATANQGSEATYESGFVIDKFPISRPNLTFSTLTVSNMSPEDSSIYLCSVEDPRIGYTFGSGTRLTVV.

There are many counts of this clonotype. V is TRBV5-1 and J is TRBJ2-5; 8 nucleotides line up with TRBD1. The CDR3 extends over 14 amino acids. CDR1 and CDR2 from the germline V gene are SGHRS and YFSETQ. V lost 5 bases and J lost 5; bases outside the gene matches: 8. CDR3 region: CASRHGQGLETQYF. The CDR3 DNA follows: TGCGCCAGCAGACACGGACAGGGTTTGGAGACCCAGTACTTC. The whole variable domain, filled in from reference TRBV5-1 and TRBJ2-5, reads KAGVTQTPRYLIKTRGQQVTLSCSPISGHRSVSWYQQTPGQGLQFLFEYFSETQRNKGNFPGRFSGRQFSNSRSEMNVSTLELGDSALYLCASRHGQGLETQYFGPGTRLLVL.

This clonotype was counted at least ten times. The gene calls are TRBV10-2 and TRBJ2-1, with 7 bases lining up with TRBD2. The CDR3 extends over 14 amino acids. J was trimmed by 7 bases and V by 4 bases; bases with no gene match: 7. Germline values: CDR1 WSHSY, CDR2 SAAADI. The CDR3 sequence is CASSVGGSANEQFF. The CDR3 coding sequence is TGCGCCAGCAGTGTTGGCGGGAGTGCAAATGAGCAGTTCTTC.

A few counts support this clonotype. The V and J genes are TRBV24-1 and TRBJ2-7; possibly TRBD1 for D (6 bases). Germline values: CDR1 KGHDR, CDR2 SFDVKD. Trimming removed 3 bases from V and 10 bases from J, with 12 bases in between. This CDR3 has 12 residues. The CDR3 DNA is TGTGCCACCAGTGATAACGACAGGAGTCAGTACTTC. As protein: CATSDNDRSQYF.

Details on this clonotype: This likely traces to a read error, being one base from a far larger clone. The CDR3 region has the DNA TGTGCCAGCAGTTTGCCTAGCGGGAGGGCCGGCTGGGGGACCCAGTACTTC. Translating it yields CASSLPSGRAGWGTQYF. The genes are TRBV28 and TRBJ2-3; 12 nucleotides agree with TRBD2. The last part of the DNA fits TRBJ2-5 better; the J call may be wrong. The CDR3 contains 17 residues. Germline values: CDR1 MDHEN, CDR2 SYDVKM.

The chain couples TRBV19 to TRBJ2-1; no clear D. Germline CDR1 LNHDA, CDR2 SQIVND (reference sequence). V was pared by 0 bases and J by 4 bases, with 13 bases between. The CDR3 loop spans 16 amino acids. The CDR3 coding sequence is TGTGCCAGTAGTATAGAGGCGGCTCGCCTTTACAATGAGCAGTTCTTC. Protein sequence: CASSIEAARLYNEQFF.

The V and J genes are TRBV6-1 and TRBJ2-7, with D perhaps being TRBD1 or TRBD2 (5 bases each). CDR3 size: 17 residues. The germline V gene has CDR1 MNHNS and CDR2 SASEGT. The germline V and J ends were trimmed by 6 bases and 0 bases, with 21 bases remaining between them. CDR3 in DNA: TGTGCCAGCAGCCTGGGGGTAGCAGGACCGAGCTCCTACGAGCAGTACTTC. Residues: CASSLGVAGPSSYEQYF.

Notes on this clonotype: An end of the junction does not agree with germline; a read error may underlie this. This sequence joins TRBV7-9 and TRBJ1-1; the match to TRBD1 covers 8 bases. CDR1 SEHNR and CDR2 FQNEAQ come from the germline V gene (reference sequence). The CDR3 extends over 15 amino acids. The CDR3 DNA is TGTGCCGGCAGCCTTCGATTCACAGGGGGCACTGAAGCTTTCTTT. Translated, it gives CAGSLRFTGGTEAFF.

This clonotype came up many times. V is TRBV15 and J is TRBJ2-5; D unresolved. V dropped 0 bases and J dropped 2 bases, with 10 bases sitting between them. In germline, CDR1 is LNHNV, CDR2 YYDKDF (reference sequence). This CDR3 region has 15 residues. The chain's CDR3 is CATSRDLLVQETQYF. CDR3 nucleotide sequence: TGTGCCACCAGCAGAGATTTGCTAGTACAAGAGACCCAGTACTTC.

This clonotype was picked up many times. The chain recombines TRBV27 with TRBJ1-2; 8 nucleotides agree with TRBD1. The CDR3 runs to 12 residues. The germline V gene has CDR1 MNHEY and CDR2 SMNVEV (reference sequence). V lost 8 bases, J lost 9 bases, and 8 bases stayed unmatched. CDR3 amino acids: CASLLRGLCYTF. The CDR3 DNA reads TGTGCCAGCCTCCTCAGGGGGCTATGCTACACCTTC.

The rearrangement uses TRBV3-1 and TRBJ2-1; no firm D call. The germline V gene encodes CDR1 LGHDT and CDR2 YNNKEL (reference sequence). V gave up 3 bases and J gave up 2 bases, with 8 bases separating them. CDR3 size: 14 residues. The CDR3 coding sequence is TGTGCCAGCAGCCAGGGTAGGCCCTACAATGAGCAGTTCTTC. Protein product: CASSQGRPYNEQFF.

The chain carries TRBV7-2 and TRBJ2-1; 12 bases match TRBD2. The CDR3 runs to 18 residues. With 5 bases clipped from V and 10 bases from J, the junction kept 18 bases outside the gene matches. Germline V gene data show CDR1 as SGHTA and CDR2 as FQGNSA. CDR3 sequence: CASSLGVLAGGTAREQFF. The CDR3 DNA reads TGTGCCAGCAGCCTAGGGGTACTAGCGGGAGGAACCGCCAGGGAGCAGTTCTTC.

The table lists this clonotype with many counts. CDR3 nucleotides: TGTGCCACCAGCACCCTTTTCAAGGAGCTCATTCCCTACAATGAGCAGTTCTTC. As protein: CATSTLFKELIPYNEQFF. The chain couples TRBV15 to TRBJ2-1; D gene uncertain. Trimming removed 4 bases from V and 2 bases from J, with 21 bases in between. The CDR3 totals 18 residues. Germline V gives CDR1 LNHNV, CDR2 YYDKDF (reference sequence).

The chain carries TRBV20-1 and TRBJ2-4; D call uncertain. The CDR3 has 13 residues. V lost 2 bases and J 1 base, leaving 6 bases between the germline ends. Germline-derived CDR1 and CDR2 are DFQATT and SNEGSKA (reference sequence). CDR3 DNA sequence: TGCAGTGCTAGATGGACCGCCAAAAACATTCAGTACTTC. Protein: CSARWTAKNIQYF.

This clonotype has only a few counts. The chain couples TRBV19 to TRBJ2-6; D is ambiguous. V shed 7 bases and J shed 3 bases, with 7 bases lying between them. CDR1 and CDR2 (germline): LNHDA, SQIVND (reference sequence). This CDR3 has 13 amino acids. CDR3 nucleotides: TGTGCCAGTATTAGAAATGGGGCCAACGTCCTGACTTTC. It specifies CASIRNGANVLTF.

This clonotype occurred many times. The chain combines TRBV6-1 with TRBJ2-5, with 11 bases aligning to TRBD2. The CDR3 is made up of 16 amino acids. Germline V gene lookup returns CDR1 MNHNS and CDR2 SASEGT. The trim removed 6 bases at V and 5 bases at J, leaving 11 bases unmatched. The CDR3: CASRVSGRARGETQYF. The CDR3 DNA follows: TGTGCCAGCAGGGTTAGCGGGAGGGCCCGGGGGGAGACCCAGTACTTC.

This clonotype is a singleton in its sample. This chain joins TRBV9 and TRBJ2-1, with 12 bases identical to TRBD2. Gene TRBJ2-5 matches the end of the DNA better, so the J call may be wrong. The CDR3 is 18 residues long. CDR1 and CDR2 (germline): SGDLS, YYNGEE. DNA of the CDR3: TGTGCCAGCAGCCAAGTTGGGCTAGCGGGAGGGCCCGGGGAGACCCAGTACTTC. Residues: CASSQVGLAGGPGETQYF.

This clonotype was detected ten times or more. CDR3 loop: CASSTPPHNYGYTF. Here the CDR3 DNA reads TGTGCCAGCAGTACCCCCCCACATAACTATGGCTACACCTTC. The chain combines TRBV12-3 or TRBV12-4 with TRBJ1-2; D is unclear. This CDR3 has 14 amino acids. V lost 5 bases and J 1 base, leaving 11 bases between the germline ends.

In its sample, this clonotype was seen many times. The gene calls are TRBV10-3 and TRBJ2-7; maybe TRBD2 (6 bases). CDR3 length equals 14 residues. Per the germline V gene, CDR1 is ENHRY and CDR2 is SYGVKD. V was clipped by 2 bases and J by 4 bases, with 12 bases between them. The CDR3 region is CAISEGGSGYEQYF. As DNA, the CDR3 is TGTGCCATCAGTGAGGGGGGAAGCGGGTACGAGCAGTACTTC.

The chain joins TRBV20-1 to TRBJ2-3; 11 positions agree with TRBD2. There are 14 residues in the CDR3. Germline lookup yields CDR1 DFQATT and CDR2 SNEGSKA (reference sequence). V lost 2 bases and J lost 6; bases outside the gene matches: 4. In DNA, the CDR3 is TGCAGTGCTAGAAGTAGCGGGGGGGGCGATACGCAGTATTTT. Its protein is CSARSSGGGDTQYF.

V usage is TRBV28 and J usage is TRBJ2-7; 9 positions match TRBD2. J was trimmed by 2 bases and V by 6 bases; bases with no gene match: 11. Germline V gives CDR1 MDHEN, CDR2 SYDVKM. The CDR3 is made up of 16 amino acids. CDR3 nucleotides: TGTGCCAGCAGACGCAGCGGGACTAGCCGGACCTACGAGCAGTACTTC. Protein product: CASRRSGTSRTYEQYF.

This clonotype was seen many times. V is TRBV11-3 and J is TRBJ2-2, with 7 positions matching TRBD1. CDR3 length equals 15 residues. V trimming: 2 bases; J trimming: 6 bases; junction bases outside the gene matches: 6. Germline assignment: CDR1 SGHNT and CDR2 YENEEA. CDR3 loop: CASSLFTGAPGELFF. The CDR3 nucleotides read TGTGCCAGCAGCTTATTTACAGGGGCCCCCGGGGAGCTGTTTTTT.

The rearrangement joins TRBV25-1 to TRBJ2-3, with 7 bases fitting TRBD2. Unmatched junction bases numbered 9, after V lost 0 bases and J lost 0 bases. CDR1 is MGHDK and CDR2 is SYGVNS in the germline V gene. The CDR3 covers 18 residues. The CDR3 region has the DNA TGTGCCAGCAGTGAATATAGTCACGGGGACTACAGCACAGATACGCAGTATTTT. This gives the protein CASSEYSHGDYSTDTQYF.